The entry below gives a single T cell receptor (beta chain) sequence along with its context. What it binds is unknown. A 3' RACE protocol on RNA, with unique molecular identifiers, produced the TCR library. In TCRdb, the 3' RACE reads were re-called with MiXCR into one record per CDR3 protein. The repertoire consists of fewer than 50,000 distinct CDR3 sequences, with 3.5% to 5% occurring once and the leading ten covering 0.7%. The V segment lost 4 bases and the J segment 4 bases; nucleotides outside the gene matches: 8. CDR3 length: 16 amino acids. This sample stems from a study of HIV-infected children after antiretroviral therapy interruption. General study points: Sorted CD45RA+ naive cells might include minor non-naive CD45RA+ cells. Naive CD4+ sequences overlapped less between time points once interruption began.

The treatment: PENTA 11 planned treatment interruption arm or continuous ART arm. The rearrangement uses TRBV12-3 or TRBV12-4 and TRBJ2-1; the match to TRBD1 covers 9 bases. The material was CD45RA+ CD4+ T cells from PBMCs, pooled from several time points, obtained from a donor given antiretroviral therapy, either interrupted or continuous. Subset indicated: naive CD4+ CD45RA+ CD45RO- T cells. The sequence was obtained from a pool of human donors with HIV. CDR3 nucleotides: TGTGCCAGCAGTTCCTCGTCCGGGACAGGGTACAATGAGCAGTTCTTC. Its protein is CASSSSSGTGYNEQFF.